This T cell receptor beta chain was sequenced in a study of radiation and T cells in renal cell carcinoma. Study results and limitations: In blood, top tumor clones expanded by 2 weeks, shrinking by 4.

Libraries were prepared by immunoSEQ multiplex PCR; TCRdb keeps only in-frame clonotypes and omits some of them. Among about 78,000 clones listed, 89% were seen once. Trimming removed 2 bases from V and 0 bases from J, with 12 bases in between. The CDR3 has 16 residues. Germline V lookup: CDR1 MGHDK, CDR2 SYGVNS. This sample's time point: blood 4 weeks post-SBRT, at nephrectomy. Documented treatment: 15 Gy SBRT to primary tumor, nephrectomy 4 weeks later. A note on this clone: Its antigen is as yet unknown.

The sequenced sample was blood, obtained from a patient whose treatment included radiotherapy and nephrectomy. The chain links TRBV25-1 to TRBJ2-3; D is possibly TRBD1 (5 bases). This receptor was identified in a woman aged 70-85 years with renal cell carcinoma. The chain's CDR3 is CASSEGQGGSTDTQYF. The CDR3 DNA reads TGTGCCAGCAGTGAAGGGCAGGGTGGAAGCACAGATACGCAGTATTTT.